This T cell receptor beta chain was sequenced for a study of T cell clonality in common variable immunodeficiency. Equal genomic DNA amounts from CVID and control samples were sequenced. Using immunoSEQ multiplex PCR, the repertoire was profiled, and TCRdb retains in-frame clones only, with some absent. Observed in the sample are about 34,000 clones, none of them singletons. This clone was observed at least ten times. Sequencing ends 3 residues short of the CDR3 end; the germline J gene provides the rest. Germline V lookup: CDR1 PRHDT, CDR2 FYEKMQ (reference sequence). CDR3 length: 14 residues. The V and J ends lost 1 base and 8 bases respectively, with 12 bases between them.

This chain connects TRBV13 to TRBJ2-1; a possible D gene is TRBD2 (5 bases). The sequenced material came from peripheral blood mononuclear cells. This TCR derives from a person aged 18 to 70 in good health. Partial CDR3 DNA: TGTGCCAGCAGCTTAGTCCGGGGTCACGATGAG. Its translation: CASSLVRGHDE. From start to end, the CDR3 is CASSLVRGHDEQFF.